This T cell receptor beta chain was observed in a study of CD8+CD57+ T cells in acquired aplastic anemia. Study context: Mean DNA quantity obtained from sorted CD4+ and CD8+ cells was 3 to 4 ug.

Genomic DNA provided the template from which TCR beta VDJ and CDR3 profiles were obtained. TCRdb itself ran the reads through MiXCR, one entry per CDR3 protein. The table includes over 150,000 distinct CDR3 sequences, around 50% detected once. Patients selected for sequencing had displayed CD8+CD57+ cell expansion by flow cytometry. Study-level results: Patients and controls turned out to have around 29 CD8+ CDR3 sequences in common.

The CDR3 runs to 11 residues. Germline V lookup: CDR1 KGHDR, CDR2 SFDVKD. Trimming took 9 bases from V and 9 from J; bases not matched to a gene: 3. About this clonotype: Its antigen is undetermined.

The V gene is TRBV24-1, the J gene TRBJ2-1; 8 positions match TRBD1. The receptor was derived from a human donor with aplastic anemia. What was sequenced was sorted CD4+, CD8+, or CD8+CD57+ T cells (not recorded which) from PBMCs. This chain's CDR3 is CATGQGVEQFF. Written as DNA, the CDR3 is TGTGCCACCGGACAGGGAGTTGAGCAGTTCTTC.